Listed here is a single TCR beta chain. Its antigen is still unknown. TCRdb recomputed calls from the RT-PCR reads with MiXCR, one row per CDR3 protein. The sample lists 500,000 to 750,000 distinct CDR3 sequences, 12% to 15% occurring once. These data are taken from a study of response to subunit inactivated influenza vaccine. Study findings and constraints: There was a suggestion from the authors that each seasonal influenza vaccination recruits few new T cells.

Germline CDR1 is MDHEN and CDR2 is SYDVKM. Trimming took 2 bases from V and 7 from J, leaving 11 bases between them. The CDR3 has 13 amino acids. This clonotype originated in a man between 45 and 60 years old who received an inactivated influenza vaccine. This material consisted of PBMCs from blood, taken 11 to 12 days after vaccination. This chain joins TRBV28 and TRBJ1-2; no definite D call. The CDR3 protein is CASSLRIEGGYTF. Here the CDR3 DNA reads TGTGCCAGCAGTTTAAGGATAGAAGGTGGCTACACCTTC.